Shown below are 24 T cell receptor beta chains from a single sample sequenced in a study of blood T cell repertoires in COVID-19. Profiled with immunoSEQ multiplex PCR; TCRdb holds only in-frame clones, not every one. The data show around 390,000 clones, with around nine tenths seen just once and approximately 10% held by the top ten. Source material: PBMCs or T cells enriched from blood (not recorded which). The receptors derive from a woman aged 45-65 years who had recovered from COVID-19.

The chain combines TRBV19 with TRBJ2-7; TRBD2 aligns across 8 bases. Trimming at V came to 3 bases and at J to 5 bases, leaving 6 bases not matched to a gene. The CDR3 is made up of 14 amino acids. Germline lookup yields CDR1 LNHDA and CDR2 SQIVND (reference sequence). CDR3 bases: TGTGCCAGTAGTATTAACCCACTAGCGGACGAGCAGTACTTC. It codes for CASSINPLADEQYF.

The rearrangement joins TRBV11-2 to TRBJ1-2; 8 positions match TRBD1. The CDR3 has 14 amino acids. V lost 3 bases, J lost 8 bases, and 8 bases stayed unmatched. Germline CDR1 SGHAT, CDR2 FQNNGV. The CDR3 reads CASSFQITGGGYTF. Written as DNA, the CDR3 is TGTGCCAGCAGCTTCCAGATCACAGGGGGAGGCTACACCTTC.

The V gene is TRBV14, the J gene TRBJ2-1; maybe TRBD2 (6 bases). V lost 4 bases, J lost 3 bases, and 16 bases lay in between. Germline CDR1 SGHDN, CDR2 FVKESK. The CDR3 contains 16 residues. The CDR3 sequence is CASSLSGGTRYNEQFF. CDR3 sequence (DNA): TGTGCCAGCAGCCTCTCCGGGGGTACCCGCTACAATGAGCAGTTCTTC.

V is TRBV2 and J is TRBJ2-1; TRBD2 aligns across 9 bases. The CDR3 is made up of 15 amino acids. Germline V gene sequence: CDR1 SNHLY, CDR2 FYNNEI. J gave up 8 bases and V 4 bases, and 9 bases lay outside the gene matches. The DNA for the CDR3 is TGTGCCAGCAGTGTAGGGCGGGGGGGCGGCCATGAGCAGTTCTTC. Translating gives CASSVGRGGGHEQFF.

The rearrangement uses TRBV15 and TRBJ2-2, with TRBD2 identical over 9 bases. The germline gives CDR1 LNHNV, CDR2 YYDKDF (reference sequence). This CDR3 has 15 residues. Unmatched junction bases numbered 3, after V lost 3 bases and J lost 4 bases. This chain's CDR3 is CATSSRRGGTGELFF. The DNA of the CDR3 is TGTGCCACCAGCAGTCGGCGGGGGGGCACCGGGGAGCTGTTTTTT.

The V and J genes are TRBV7-9 and TRBJ1-1; D is perhaps TRBD1 (6 bases). The germline gives CDR1 SEHNR, CDR2 FQNEAQ (reference sequence). The CDR3 totals 13 residues. Deletions cut 5 bases from V and 8 bases from J, with 15 bases between. CDR3 nucleotides: TGTGCCAGCAGCACCTACTCGCAGGGGGAAGCTTTCTTT. It encodes CASSTYSQGEAFF.

This clone was picked up a small number of times. The V and J genes are TRBV3-1 (or the pseudogene TRBV3-2) and TRBJ1-5; D perhaps matches TRBD1 (6 bases). Germline values: CDR1 LGHDT, CDR2 YNNKEL (reference sequence). The CDR3 length is 17 residues. V was shortened by 1 base and J by 2 bases, with 15 bases between the two germline ends. The DNA of the CDR3 is TGTGCCAGCAGCCAAGGGGGCAGGGGATTTGGCAATCAGCCCCAGCATTTT. The encoded protein is CASSQGGRGFGNQPQHF.

CDR3 in amino acids: CAWRRQNNSPLHF. In DNA, the CDR3 is TGTGCCTGGAGAAGACAGAATAATTCACCCCTCCACTTT. The V call is TRBV30, the J call TRBJ1-6; maybe TRBD1 (5 bases). This CDR3 contains 13 residues. Trimming stripped 3 bases from V and 5 bases from J, with 8 bases between. Germline values: CDR1 GTSNPN, CDR2 SVGIG (reference sequence).

The rearrangement uses TRBV15 and TRBJ2-3; TRBD1 aligns across 10 bases. J was trimmed by 5 bases and V by 4 bases; bases with no gene match: 3. The germline gives CDR1 LNHNV, CDR2 YYDKDF (reference sequence). The CDR3 runs 14 residues. CDR3 loop: CATSKDRGRDTQYF. The CDR3 DNA reads as TGTGCCACCAGCAAAGACAGGGGGCGAGATACGCAGTATTTT.

The rearrangement links TRBV11-2 to TRBJ2-1; tentatively, D is TRBD1 (5 bases). Between the trimmed V and J ends, which lost 4 bases and 3 bases, there was a span of 22 bases. This CDR3 is built from 18 residues. Germline CDR1 reads SGHAT; CDR2 reads FQNNGV. CDR3 DNA: TGTGCCAGCAGCTCGCCCCACCCAACAGGAAGCCACTACAATGAGCAGTTCTTC. This encodes CASSSPHPTGSHYNEQFF.

This chain connects TRBV20-1 to TRBJ2-7; D gene ambiguous. The CDR3 is made up of 11 amino acids. V lost 6 bases and J lost 5, with 11 bases in between. CDR1 DFQATT and CDR2 SNEGSKA come from the germline V gene (reference sequence). The CDR3 bases are TGCAGTGCGGGCCCCCACGACGAGCAGTACTTC. It specifies CSAGPHDEQYF.

This chain joins TRBV5-1 and TRBJ1-3, with 9 nucleotides matching TRBD1. Trimming removed 1 base from V and 0 bases from J; junction bases left unmatched: 5. This CDR3 is built from 17 residues. Germline-derived CDR1 and CDR2 are SGHRS and YFSETQ. The CDR3 DNA reads TGCGCCAGCAGCTTGAGTGACAGGGGGAGCTCTGGAAACACCATATATTTT. This codes for CASSLSDRGSSGNTIYF.

The rearrangement links TRBV10-3 to TRBJ1-1; 7 bases match TRBD1. Germline loops: CDR1 ENHRY, CDR2 SYGVKD. The CDR3 is 15 residues long. Losses at the gene ends were 7 bases for V and 4 bases for J; bases not matched to a gene: 12. The CDR3 reads CAITRLGQEGTEAFF. The CDR3 nucleotides read TGTGCCATCACCCGCCTTGGACAGGAGGGCACTGAAGCTTTCTTT.

The CDR3 DNA follows: TGTGCCAGCGGACACCGGGACAGTCCCTACGAGCAGTACTTC. Protein: CASGHRDSPYEQYF. The chain joins TRBV27 to TRBJ2-7; 7 nucleotides agree with TRBD1. Germline V gene sequence: CDR1 MNHEY, CDR2 SMNVEV (reference sequence). Germline trimming cut 8 bases from V and 2 bases from J; bases unmatched to any gene: 9. The CDR3 covers 14 residues.

The chain recombines TRBV7-2 with TRBJ2-1; 10 positions agree with TRBD2. Looked up from germline, CDR1 is SGHTA and CDR2 is FQGNSA. The CDR3 extends over 18 amino acids. V was pared by 0 bases and J by 0 bases, with 5 bases of the junction left unmatched. As DNA, the CDR3 is TGTGCCAGCAGCTTAGCGTCTAGCGGGGGTAGCTCCTACAATGAGCAGTTCTTC. It codes for CASSLASSGGSSYNEQFF. The full variable domain, its missing parts supplied by reference TRBV7-2 and TRBJ2-1, is GAGVSQSPSNKVTEKGKDVELRCDPISGHTALYWYRQSLGQGLEFLIYFQGNSAPDKSGLPSDRFSAERTGGSVSTLTIQRTQQEDSAVYLCASSLASSGGSSYNEQFFGPGTRLTVL.

The chain joins TRBV19 to TRBJ2-1; D unresolved. Per germline, CDR1 LNHDA and CDR2 SQIVND (reference sequence). V was clipped by 6 bases and J by 2 bases, with 14 bases between them. The CDR3 totals 15 residues. The CDR3 is CASRLSTDPYNEQFF. The CDR3 nucleotides read TGTGCCAGTAGATTGAGCACAGACCCCTACAATGAGCAGTTCTTC. Full variable domain (outside the CDR3, taken from reference TRBV19 and TRBJ2-1): DGGITQSPKYLFRKEGQNVTLSCEQNLNHDAMYWYRQDPGQGLRLIYYSQIVNDFQKGDIAEGYSVSREKKESFPLTVTSAQKNPTAFYLCASRLSTDPYNEQFFGPGTRLTVL.

This clone was seen more than once but under ten times. The chain employs TRBV2 and TRBJ1-1, with D unresolved. The length of the CDR3 is 13 residues. Deletions cut 2 bases from V and 11 bases from J, with 15 bases between. Germline values: CDR1 SNHLY, CDR2 FYNNEI. CDR3 protein: CASSERTAREAFF. The CDR3 DNA follows: TGTGCCAGCAGTGAAAGGACGGCCCGGGAGGCTTTCTTT.

This clone is a singleton in its sample. The chain carries TRBV6-2 or TRBV6-3 and TRBJ2-1, with TRBD2 matching over 9 bases. The CDR3 totals 15 residues. Unmatched junction bases numbered 4, after V lost 5 bases and J lost 2 bases. Germline CDR1 MNHEY, CDR2 SVGEGT. The CDR3 region is CASSKGLAPYNEQFF. The CDR3 DNA sequence: TGTGCCAGCAGTAAAGGACTAGCGCCCTACAATGAGCAGTTCTTC.

This chain connects TRBV15 to TRBJ1-4; perhaps TRBD1 as D (5 bases). V lost 5 bases to trimming and J lost 4 bases, with 14 bases between them. Germline V gives CDR1 LNHNV, CDR2 YYDKDF (reference sequence). CDR3 length: 15 amino acids. DNA for the CDR3: TGTGCCACCAGCGCCGGGCGGGGACTTAATGAAAAACTGTTTTTT. This translates into CATSAGRGLNEKLFF.

In its sample, this clone was seen once. The CDR3 DNA reads TGTGCCAGCAGCCACAGAGAAACCGGGGGAGCTTTCTTT. As protein: CASSHRETGGAFF. The chain couples TRBV3-1 (or the pseudogene TRBV3-2) to TRBJ1-1, with D tentatively TRBD1 (5 bases). The ends were cut back, 3 bases at V and 10 bases at J, with 15 bases in the middle. In germline, CDR1 is LGHDT, CDR2 YNNKEL (reference sequence). The CDR3 totals 13 residues.

This clone was recorded once. The rearrangement links TRBV2 to TRBJ1-1, with 8 positions matching TRBD1. CDR3 length equals 14 residues. Germline V lookup: CDR1 SNHLY, CDR2 FYNNEI. The J segment lost 4 bases and the V segment lost 9 bases, leaving 10 bases of the junction unmatched. The CDR3 loop is CASQTGGVGTEAFF. The CDR3, as DNA: TGTGCCAGTCAAACAGGGGGGGTTGGCACTGAAGCTTTCTTT.

The gene calls are TRBV9 and TRBJ1-2, with D unresolved. V gave up 4 bases and J gave up 4 bases, with 11 bases separating them. The CDR3 is 13 amino acids. The germline V gene has CDR1 SGDLS and CDR2 YYNGEE. CDR3 amino acids: CASSPGTTYGYTF. In DNA, the CDR3 is TGTGCCAGCAGCCCGGGTACAACCTATGGCTACACCTTC.

The rearrangement joins TRBV13 to TRBJ2-7, with no clear D. The CDR3 spans 11 residues. Germline assignment: CDR1 PRHDT and CDR2 FYEKMQ (reference sequence). The V gene lost 5 bases and the J gene lost 7 bases, with 9 bases spanning the gap. The CDR3 bases are TGTGCCAGCAGCCTCATCGGGGAGCAGTACTTC. It translates to CASSLIGEQYF.

The chain has TRBV11-3 and TRBJ2-7; D ambiguous. Deletions cut 0 bases from V and 6 bases from J, with 6 bases between. The CDR3 has 12 amino acids. The V gene's germline CDR1 is SGHNT and CDR2 YENEEA. Written as DNA, the CDR3 is TGTGCCAGCAGCTTAGACGGTCGCGAGCAGTACTTC. This translates into CASSLDGREQYF.